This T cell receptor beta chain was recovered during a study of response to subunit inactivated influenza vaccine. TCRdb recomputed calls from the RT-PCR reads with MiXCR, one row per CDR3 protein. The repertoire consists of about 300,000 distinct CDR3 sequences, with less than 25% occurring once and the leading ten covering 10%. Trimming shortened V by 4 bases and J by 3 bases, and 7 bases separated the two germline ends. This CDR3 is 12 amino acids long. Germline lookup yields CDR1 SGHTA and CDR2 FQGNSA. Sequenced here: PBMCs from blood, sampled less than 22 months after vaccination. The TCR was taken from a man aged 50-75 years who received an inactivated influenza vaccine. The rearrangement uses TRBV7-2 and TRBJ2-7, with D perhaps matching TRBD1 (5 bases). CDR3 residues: CASSSGFYEQYF. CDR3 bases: TGTGCCAGCAGCTCAGGGTTCTACGAGCAGTACTTC.